The TCR beta chain under discussion was sequenced for a study of shared clonotypes between healthy human individuals. Libraries were prepared by immunoSEQ multiplex PCR; TCRdb keeps only in-frame clonotypes and omits some of them. The repertoire holds around 2.5 million clones, with over 85% as singletons. There are 18 residues in the CDR3. CDR1 SGHDT and CDR2 YYEEEE come from the germline V gene. Trimming removed 2 bases from V and 6 bases from J; junction bases left unmatched: 16. Sequenced material: naive CD4+ T cells from PBMCs. Regarding subset: CD45RA+ positively selected. This chain joins TRBV5-6 and TRBJ2-3; 9 positions match TRBD1. The source of this sequence is a man between 18 and 35 years old in good health. Some clones in this sample may be carry-over from other donors' samples. CDR3 protein: CASSFPMQAQGAVDTQYF. In nucleotides, the CDR3 is TGTGCCAGCAGCTTTCCCATGCAGGCACAGGGGGCGGTGGATACGCAGTATTTT.